This T cell receptor (beta chain) emerged from a study of blood T cell repertoires in COVID-19. On the study more broadly: The United States, Italy and Spain were the sources of the acute and convalescent COVID-19 samples. Nucleic acid was either cDNA or gDNA, and it came from T cells, B-cell-depleted T cells, or PBMCs.

The CDR3 contains 11 residues. Authors' analysis steps: Amplified reference gene primers provided the basis for estimating nucleated cell counts. This table comes from immunoSEQ multiplex PCR, and its TCRdb copy is limited to in-frame clones, with some not included. V, J and clone size are those of that table, while D and trimming were read from the DNA. This table holds 150,000 to 200,000 clones, about nine tenths found once. The chain employs TRBV21-1 and TRBJ2-5; the DNA was not used to check the table's D call, TRBD1. TRBV21-1 is a pseudogene locus. The specimen was peripheral blood. This TCR was sampled from a woman aged 45-65 years with acute or convalescent COVID-19. The CDR3 loop reads CASNTGETQYF. The DNA of the CDR3 is TGTGCCAGCAATACAGGGGAGACCCAGTACTTC.